This TCR beta chain was captured by sequencing in a study of beta chain features in type 1 diabetes. Whole-study results and caveats: Significant though moderate, a shortening of TCRB CDR3s appeared in all four CD4+ subsets of Type 1 diabetes patients. It was among patients, rather than healthy donors, that naive, central memory and Treg TCRB repertoires appeared more similar.

Expressed TCRB transcripts got sequenced, as all isolated RNA was reverse transcribed. About 3.57 million reads were obtained on average from naive, central memory and regulatory T cell samples. Method: immunoSEQ multiplex PCR; TCRdb's copy keeps in-frame clones and lacks some. The data hold some 150,000 clones, with 9.5% to 10% observed a single time. Trimming pared 6 bases from V and 7 bases from J, leaving 12 bases between. CDR3 size: 12 residues. Germline V CDR1 and CDR2: SGHAT, FQNNGV. This clone showed up many times. What it recognizes is unknown. Once sorted, every population was more than 98% pure.

V is TRBV11-2 and J is TRBJ1-1, with D tentatively TRBD1 (6 bases). Specimen: central memory CD4+ T cells from blood. The TCR comes from a woman in her forties in good health. CDR3 coding DNA: TGTGCCAGCAGGATACAGGGCGGTGAAGCTTTCTTT. Amino acid sequence: CASRIQGGEAFF.